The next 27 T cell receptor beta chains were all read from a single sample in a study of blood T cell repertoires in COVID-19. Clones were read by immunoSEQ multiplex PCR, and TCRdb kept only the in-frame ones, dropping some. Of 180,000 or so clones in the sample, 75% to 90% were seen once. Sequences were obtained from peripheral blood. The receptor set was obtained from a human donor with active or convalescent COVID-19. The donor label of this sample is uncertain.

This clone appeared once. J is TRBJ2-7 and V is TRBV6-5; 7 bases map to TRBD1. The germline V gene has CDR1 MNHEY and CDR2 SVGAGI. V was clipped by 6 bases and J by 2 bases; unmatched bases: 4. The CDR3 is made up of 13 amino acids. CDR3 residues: CASRMGQPYEQYF. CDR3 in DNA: TGTGCCAGCAGAATGGGACAGCCCTACGAGCAGTACTTC.

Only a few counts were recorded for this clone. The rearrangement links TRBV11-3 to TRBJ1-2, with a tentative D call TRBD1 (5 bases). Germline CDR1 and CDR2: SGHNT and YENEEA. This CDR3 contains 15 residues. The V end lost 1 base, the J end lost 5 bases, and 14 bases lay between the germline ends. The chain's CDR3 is CASSLAGRGEYGYTF. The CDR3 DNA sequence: TGTGCCAGCAGCTTAGCGGGGCGGGGCGAATATGGCTACACCTTC.

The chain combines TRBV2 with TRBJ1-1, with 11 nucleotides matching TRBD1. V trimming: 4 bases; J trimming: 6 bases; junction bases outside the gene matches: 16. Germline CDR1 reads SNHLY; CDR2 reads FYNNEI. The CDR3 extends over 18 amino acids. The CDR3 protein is CASSAPPGQGAGGAEAFF. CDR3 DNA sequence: TGTGCCAGCAGTGCCCCCCCCGGACAGGGGGCTGGGGGGGCTGAAGCTTTCTTT.

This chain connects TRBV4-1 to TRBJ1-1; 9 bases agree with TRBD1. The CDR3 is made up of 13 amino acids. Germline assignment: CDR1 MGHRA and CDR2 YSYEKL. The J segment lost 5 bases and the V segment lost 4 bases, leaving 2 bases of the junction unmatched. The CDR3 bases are TGCGCCAGCAGCCTACAGGGGGCGACTGAAGCTTTCTTT. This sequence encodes CASSLQGATEAFF.

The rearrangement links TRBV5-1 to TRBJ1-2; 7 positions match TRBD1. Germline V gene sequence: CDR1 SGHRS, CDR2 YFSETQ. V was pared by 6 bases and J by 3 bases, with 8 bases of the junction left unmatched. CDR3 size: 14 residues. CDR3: CASTPDREDYGYTF. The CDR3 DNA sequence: TGCGCCAGCACCCCCGACAGGGAAGACTATGGCTACACCTTC.

The DNA of the CDR3 is TGTGCCAGCAGCCCCCCCGGGGGGGGGATAGCCAAAAACATTCAGTACTTC. Amino acids: CASSPPGGGIAKNIQYF. The genes are TRBV3-1 (or the pseudogene TRBV3-2) and TRBJ2-4; TRBD2 matches at 8 bases. Germline V gene sequence: CDR1 LGHDT, CDR2 YNNKEL (reference sequence). The length of the CDR3 is 17 residues. V trimming: 4 bases; J trimming: 0 bases; junction bases outside the gene matches: 8.

Written as DNA, the CDR3 is TGCGCCAGCAGCTCTCTTTCCAAAAACATTCAGTACTTC. It specifies CASSSLSKNIQYF. V is TRBV5-1 and J is TRBJ2-4, with D unresolved. The CDR3 is 13 residues long. V lost 3 bases and J lost 2, with 6 bases in between. Germline assignment: CDR1 SGHRS and CDR2 YFSETQ.

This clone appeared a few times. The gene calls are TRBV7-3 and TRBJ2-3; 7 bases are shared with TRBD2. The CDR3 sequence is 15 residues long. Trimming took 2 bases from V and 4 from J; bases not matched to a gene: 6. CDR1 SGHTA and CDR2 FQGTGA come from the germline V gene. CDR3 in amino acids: CASSLGGGAPDTQYF. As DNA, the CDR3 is TGTGCCAGCAGCTTAGGCGGGGGTGCACCAGATACGCAGTATTTT.

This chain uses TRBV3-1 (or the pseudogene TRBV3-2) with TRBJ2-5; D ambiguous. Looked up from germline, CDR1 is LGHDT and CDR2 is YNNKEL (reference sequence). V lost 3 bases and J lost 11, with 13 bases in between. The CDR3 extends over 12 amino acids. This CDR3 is CASSQITRGQYF. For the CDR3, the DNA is TGTGCCAGCAGCCAGATCACCAGAGGACAGTACTTC.

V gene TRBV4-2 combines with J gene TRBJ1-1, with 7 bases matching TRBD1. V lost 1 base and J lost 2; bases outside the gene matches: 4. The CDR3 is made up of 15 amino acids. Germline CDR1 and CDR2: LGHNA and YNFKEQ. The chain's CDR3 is CASSQGQGGNTEAFF. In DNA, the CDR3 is TGTGCCAGCAGCCAAGGGCAGGGGGGAAACACTGAAGCTTTCTTT.

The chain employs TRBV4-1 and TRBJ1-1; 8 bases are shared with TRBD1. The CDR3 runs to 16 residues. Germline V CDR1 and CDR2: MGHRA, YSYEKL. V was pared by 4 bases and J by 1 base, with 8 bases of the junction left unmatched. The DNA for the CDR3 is TGCGCCAGCAGCCTAGGACAGGGCCCCGCGAACACTGAAGCTTTCTTT. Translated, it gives CASSLGQGPANTEAFF.

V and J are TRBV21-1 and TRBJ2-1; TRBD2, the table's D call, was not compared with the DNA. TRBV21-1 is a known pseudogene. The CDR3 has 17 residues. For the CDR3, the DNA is TGTGCCAGCAGCAAACAGTACCCTAGCGGGAGTTGTAATGAGCAGTTCTTC. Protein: CASSKQYPSGSCNEQFF.

CDR3 sequence: CASSQGISGQGVLGGQPQHF. In nucleotides, the CDR3 is TGCGCCAGCAGCCAAGGTATCTCGGGACAGGGGGTACTAGGGGGTCAGCCCCAGCATTTT. The rearrangement links TRBV4-1 to TRBJ1-5; TRBD1 aligns across 11 bases. J lost 6 bases, V lost 1 base, and 17 bases had no gene match. Looked up from germline, CDR1 is MGHRA and CDR2 is YSYEKL. The CDR3 covers 20 residues.

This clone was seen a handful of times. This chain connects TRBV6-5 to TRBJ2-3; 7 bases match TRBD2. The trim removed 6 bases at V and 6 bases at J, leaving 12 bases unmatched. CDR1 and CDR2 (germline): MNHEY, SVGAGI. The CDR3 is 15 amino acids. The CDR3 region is CASRGVSGVSDTQYF. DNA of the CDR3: TGTGCCAGCAGGGGGGTAAGCGGGGTATCCGATACGCAGTATTTT.

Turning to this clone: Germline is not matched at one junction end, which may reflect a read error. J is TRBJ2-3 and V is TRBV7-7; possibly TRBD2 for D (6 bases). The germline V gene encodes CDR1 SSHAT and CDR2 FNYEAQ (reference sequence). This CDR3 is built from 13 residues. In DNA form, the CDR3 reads TGTGCTAGCAGCCGGGACTTCACAGATACGCAGTATTTT. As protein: CASSRDFTDTQYF.

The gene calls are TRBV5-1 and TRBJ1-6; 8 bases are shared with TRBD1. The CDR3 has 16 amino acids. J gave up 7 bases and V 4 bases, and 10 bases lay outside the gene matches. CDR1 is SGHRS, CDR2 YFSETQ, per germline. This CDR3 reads CASSASDRGLNSPLHF. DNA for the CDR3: TGCGCCAGCAGCGCAAGCGACAGGGGATTGAATTCACCCCTCCACTTT.

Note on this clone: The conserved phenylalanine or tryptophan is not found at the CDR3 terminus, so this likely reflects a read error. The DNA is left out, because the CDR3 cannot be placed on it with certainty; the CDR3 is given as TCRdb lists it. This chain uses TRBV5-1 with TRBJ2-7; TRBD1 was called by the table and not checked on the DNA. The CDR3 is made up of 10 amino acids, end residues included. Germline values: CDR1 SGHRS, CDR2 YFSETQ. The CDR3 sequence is CASSFPGHSI.

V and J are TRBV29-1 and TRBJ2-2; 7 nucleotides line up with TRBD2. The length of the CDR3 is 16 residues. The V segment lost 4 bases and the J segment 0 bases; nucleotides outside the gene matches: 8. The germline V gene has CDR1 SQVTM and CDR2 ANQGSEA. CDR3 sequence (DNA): TGCAGCGTTGGGGGGGGACTTTCCGCGAACACCGGGGAGCTGTTTTTT. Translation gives CSVGGGLSANTGELFF.

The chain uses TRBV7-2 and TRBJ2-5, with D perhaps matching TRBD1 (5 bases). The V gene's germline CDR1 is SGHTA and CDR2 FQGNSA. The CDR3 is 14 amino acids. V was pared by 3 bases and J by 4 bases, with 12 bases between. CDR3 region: CASSFQGGVETQYF. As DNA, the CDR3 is TGTGCCAGCAGCTTCCAGGGTGGGGTAGAGACCCAGTACTTC. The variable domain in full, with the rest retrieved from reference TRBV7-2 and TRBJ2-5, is GAGVSQSPSNKVTEKGKDVELRCDPISGHTALYWYRQSLGQGLEFLIYFQGNSAPDKSGLPSDRFSAERTGGSVSTLTIQRTQQEDSAVYLCASSFQGGVETQYFGPGTRLLVL.

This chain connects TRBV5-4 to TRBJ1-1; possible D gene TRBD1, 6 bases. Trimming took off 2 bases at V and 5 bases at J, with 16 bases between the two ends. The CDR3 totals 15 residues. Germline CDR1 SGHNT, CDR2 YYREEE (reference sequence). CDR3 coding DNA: TGTGCCAGCAGCTTAGGTCAGGGGAGGGTAACTGAAGCTTTCTTT. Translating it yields CASSLGQGRVTEAFF.

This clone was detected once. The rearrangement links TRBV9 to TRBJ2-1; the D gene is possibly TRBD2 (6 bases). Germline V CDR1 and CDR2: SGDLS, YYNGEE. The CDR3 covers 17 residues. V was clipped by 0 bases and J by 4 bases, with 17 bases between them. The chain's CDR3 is CASSVAWGEWDYNEQFF. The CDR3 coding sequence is TGTGCCAGCAGCGTAGCTTGGGGGGAGTGGGATTACAATGAGCAGTTCTTC.

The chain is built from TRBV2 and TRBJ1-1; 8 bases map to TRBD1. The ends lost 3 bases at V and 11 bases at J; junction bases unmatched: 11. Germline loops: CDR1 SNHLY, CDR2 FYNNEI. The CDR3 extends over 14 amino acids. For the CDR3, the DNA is TGTGCCAGCAGTGAGAGCTACAGGGGGGGGGAGGCTTTCTTT. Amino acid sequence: CASSESYRGGEAFF.

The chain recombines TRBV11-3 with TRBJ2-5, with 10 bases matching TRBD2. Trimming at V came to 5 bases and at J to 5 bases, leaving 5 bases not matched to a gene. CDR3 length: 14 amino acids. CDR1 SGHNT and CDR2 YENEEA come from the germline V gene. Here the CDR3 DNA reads TGTGCCAGCAGCGTAGCGGGAGGAGGGGAGACCCAGTACTTC. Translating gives CASSVAGGGETQYF.

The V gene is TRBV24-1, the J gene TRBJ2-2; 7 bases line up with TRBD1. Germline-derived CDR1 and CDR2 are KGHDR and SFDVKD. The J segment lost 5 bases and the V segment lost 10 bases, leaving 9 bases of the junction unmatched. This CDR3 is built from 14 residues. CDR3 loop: CATNRGRETGELFF. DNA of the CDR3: TGTGCCACTAACAGGGGTCGAGAAACCGGGGAGCTGTTTTTT.

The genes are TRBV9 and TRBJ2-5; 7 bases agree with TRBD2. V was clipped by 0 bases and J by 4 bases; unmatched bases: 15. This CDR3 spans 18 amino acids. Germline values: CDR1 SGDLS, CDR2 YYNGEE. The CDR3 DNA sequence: TGTGCCAGCAGCGTAGAGGCGGGACCGGGACTAATGATAGAGACCCAGTACTTC. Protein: CASSVEAGPGLMIETQYF.

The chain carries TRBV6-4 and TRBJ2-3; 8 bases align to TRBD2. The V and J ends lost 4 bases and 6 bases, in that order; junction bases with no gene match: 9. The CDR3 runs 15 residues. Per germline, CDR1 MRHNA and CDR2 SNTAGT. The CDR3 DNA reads TGTGCCAGCAGTGCCCAGCCGGGGGGGCGTGATACGCAGTATTTT. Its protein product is CASSAQPGGRDTQYF.

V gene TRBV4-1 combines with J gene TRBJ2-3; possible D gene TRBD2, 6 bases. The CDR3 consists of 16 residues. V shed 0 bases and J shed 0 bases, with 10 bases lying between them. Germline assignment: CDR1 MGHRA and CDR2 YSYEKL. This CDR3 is CASSQDPGLSTDTQYF. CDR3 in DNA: TGCGCCAGCAGCCAAGATCCGGGACTTAGCACAGATACGCAGTATTTT.